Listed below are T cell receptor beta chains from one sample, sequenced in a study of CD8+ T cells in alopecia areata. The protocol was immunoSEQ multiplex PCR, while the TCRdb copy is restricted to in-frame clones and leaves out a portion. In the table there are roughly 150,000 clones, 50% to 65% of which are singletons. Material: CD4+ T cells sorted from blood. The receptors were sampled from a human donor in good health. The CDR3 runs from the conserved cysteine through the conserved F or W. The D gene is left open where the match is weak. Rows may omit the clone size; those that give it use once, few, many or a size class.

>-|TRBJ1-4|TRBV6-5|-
TGTGCCAGCAGACATGGGACAACTAATGAAAAACTGTTTTTT
CASRHGTTNEKLFF
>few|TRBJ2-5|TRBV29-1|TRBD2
TGCAGCGTGGGGGGACTAGTTGGTGAGACCCAGTACTTC
CSVGGLVGETQYF
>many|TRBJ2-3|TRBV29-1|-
TGCAGCGTTGTACTAGAGCCTTCTACAGATACGCAGTATTTT
CSVVLEPSTDTQYF
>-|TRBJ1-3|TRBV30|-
TGTGCCTGGAGTCGGGGTGGAAACACCATATATTTT
CAWSRGGNTIYF
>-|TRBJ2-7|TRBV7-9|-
TGTGCCAGCAGCACCGTGACAGGTTACGAGCAGTACTTC
CASSTVTGYEQYF
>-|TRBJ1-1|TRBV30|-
TGTGCCTGCTTAGGGGGTTGGAACACTGAAGCTTTCTTT
CACLGGWNTEAFF
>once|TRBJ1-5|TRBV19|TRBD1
TGTGCCAGTACCGCCGACAGGGCAAGCAATCAGCCCCAGCATTTT
CASTADRASNQPQHF
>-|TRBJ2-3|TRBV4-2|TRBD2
TGTGCCAGCAGCCTGGTTTCGGGGAGGGCTTCGGATACGCAGTATTTT
CASSLVSGRASDTQYF
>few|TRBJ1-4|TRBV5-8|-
TGTGCCAGCACCGGGGGCCTTAATGAAAAACTGTTTTTT
CASTGGLNEKLFF
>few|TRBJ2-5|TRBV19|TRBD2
TGTGCCAGTAGTATGTTGGATAGCGGGAGGGTAGAGACCCAGTACTTC
CASSMLDSGRVETQYF
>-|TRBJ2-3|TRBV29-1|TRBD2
TGCAGCACTTTAGCGGGAGAGGTTACGCAGTATTTT
CSTLAGEVTQYF
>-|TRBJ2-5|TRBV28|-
TGTGCCAGCAGTTTCGCTCTGACAGGCAACAACCAAGAGACCCAGTACTTC
CASSFALTGNNQETQYF
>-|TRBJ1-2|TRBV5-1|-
TGCGCCAGCAGCTTGGCCGGGAATACACTAGGTGGCTACACCTTC
CASSLAGNTLGGYTF
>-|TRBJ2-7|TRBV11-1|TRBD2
TGTGCCAGCAGCTTTCAGACTAGCGGGACCCACGAGCAGTACTTC
CASSFQTSGTHEQYF
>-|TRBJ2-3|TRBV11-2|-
TGTGCCAGCCGCTGGGCGGGAGATACGCAGTATTTT
CASRWAGDTQYF
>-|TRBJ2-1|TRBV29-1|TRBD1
TGCAGCGTCGGACAGGATTCCTACAATGAGCAGTTCTTC
CSVGQDSYNEQFF
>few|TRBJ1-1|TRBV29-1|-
TGCAGCGTCGGGACTTCGCGGACTGAAGCTTTCTTT
CSVGTSRTEAFF
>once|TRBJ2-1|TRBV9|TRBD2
TGTGCCAGCAGCCTTTCCGCTCTAGCGGGAGTTGAGCAGTTCTTC
CASSLSALAGVEQFF
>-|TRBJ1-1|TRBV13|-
TGTGCCAGCAGCTTAGGGGTTCAGACTGAAGCTTTCTTT
CASSLGVQTEAFF
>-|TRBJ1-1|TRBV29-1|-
TGCAGCGTTGAAGATTTCCCCATGCCCACTGAAGCTTTCTTT
CSVEDFPMPTEAFF
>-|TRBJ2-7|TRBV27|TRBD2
TGTGCCAGCAGTTTATCCCCGGGACTAGCGGGGCCCTCCGAGCAGTACTTC
CASSLSPGLAGPSEQYF
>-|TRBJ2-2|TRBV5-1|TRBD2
TGCGCCAGCAGCTTGACAGGGACTAGCGGGGCGAACACCGGGGAGCTGTTTTTT
CASSLTGTSGANTGELFF
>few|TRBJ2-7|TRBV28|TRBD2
TGTGCCAGCAGGCGGGGGACGGAGGGCGAGCAGTACTTC
CASRRGTEGEQYF
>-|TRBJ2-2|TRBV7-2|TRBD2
TGTGCCAGCAGCTTAAGCGGGAGCGTCACCGGGGAGCTGTTTTTT
CASSLSGSVTGELFF